The present T cell receptor beta chain was sequenced within a study of blood T cell repertoires in COVID-19. Study summary: T cells, B-cell-depleted T cells, or PBMCs supplied cDNA or gDNA.

In the source study's methods: Reference gene primer amplification gave estimated nucleated cell counts. Profiling relied on immunoSEQ multiplex PCR, and the TCRdb table lists in-frame clones only, not all of them. V and J calls and clone size come straight from that table; D and trimming were deduced from the DNA. The table lists 62,000 or so clones, 88% of them singletons. The CDR3 has 15 amino acids. Germline values: CDR1 GTSNPN, CDR2 SVGIG (reference sequence). The V and J ends lost 2 bases and 5 bases respectively, with 19 bases between them. Sequencing was carried out using peripheral blood. The sequence was collected from a human donor in a cohort sampled during active COVID-19. This chain connects TRBV30 to TRBJ2-7; a weak D match, TRBD1 (5 bases). CDR3 DNA sequence: TGTGCCTGGAGTACCAAGGCGGCAGGGTTTGACGAGCAGTACTTC. Encoded protein: CAWSTKAAGFDEQYF.